This T cell receptor beta chain was observed in a study of blood T cell repertoires in COVID-19. About the research overall: COVID-19 samples collected from the United States, Italy and Spain covered acute and convalescent phases. T cells, B-cell-depleted T cells, or PBMCs provided the cDNA or gDNA that served as material.

Germline V lookup: CDR1 GTSNPN, CDR2 SVGIG (reference sequence). Trimming stripped 3 bases from V and 11 bases from J, with 13 bases between. The CDR3 has 12 amino acids. Clones were sequenced by immunoSEQ multiplex PCR, and TCRdb holds only the in-frame ones, with some missing. This sample yields about 190,000 clones, of which around nine tenths are seen a single time; under 2.5% belongs to the top ten. This rearrangement joins TRBV30 to TRBJ1-4, with D unresolved. This receptor was obtained from a man between 65 and 85 years old with active or convalescent COVID-19. Sample: peripheral blood. The CDR3 reads CAWRAAPGKLFF. As DNA, the CDR3 is TGTGCCTGGAGGGCTGCCCCGGGGAAACTGTTTTTT.